These 9 T cell receptor beta chains came from one sample sequenced in a study of cytomegalovirus exposure and HLA in healthy donors. Primers included in the PCR were 60 Vbeta and 13 Jbeta primers. Here immunoSEQ multiplex PCR was the method, and the copy in TCRdb shows in-frame clones only, minus some. The sample records approximately 100,000 clones, about 80% being singletons. Sequenced sample: PBMCs. These receptor sequences come from a female donor in good health and CMV-seropositive.

The rearrangement links TRBV10-3 to TRBJ1-2, with 7 nucleotides matching TRBD1. Germline values: CDR1 ENHRY, CDR2 SYGVKD. Trimming cost V 11 bases and J 2 bases; bases outside gene matches: 5. The CDR3 consists of 12 residues. This chain's CDR3 is CASGTENYGYTF. DNA for the CDR3: TGTGCCTCGGGGACAGAGAACTATGGCTACACCTTC.

The chain has TRBV7-2 and TRBJ2-5, with D maybe TRBD2 (6 bases). The DNA end is more similar to TRBJ2-7, so the J call may be wrong. The CDR3 runs 15 residues. Germline CDR1 SGHTA, CDR2 FQGNSA. In DNA form, the CDR3 reads TGTGCCAGCAGCTTAGCCGGGACTCCTCCCTACGAGCAGTACTTC. Translated: CASSLAGTPPYEQYF.

CDR3 nucleotides: TGTGCCAGCAGTTCTAGGGGACGGGAGGGCTACGAGCAGTACTTC. Translating gives CASSSRGREGYEQYF. The chain links TRBV6-5 to TRBJ2-7; TRBD2 aligns across 8 bases. The trim removed 4 bases at V and 3 bases at J, leaving 8 bases unmatched. The CDR3 covers 15 residues. CDR1 is MNHEY and CDR2 is SVGAGI in the germline V gene.

This clone has more than one count but fewer than ten. This chain joins TRBV2 and TRBJ2-2, with D maybe TRBD2 (6 bases). V lost 7 bases, J lost 4 bases, and 19 bases lay in between. The germline CDR1 and CDR2 sequences are SNHLY and FYNNEI. CDR3 length equals 16 residues. The CDR3, as DNA: TGTGCCAGCAAGATCCTGACGGGGCGGGGCACCGGGGAGCTGTTTTTT. It encodes CASKILTGRGTGELFF.

V is TRBV6-5 and J is TRBJ1-4; 7 nucleotides align to TRBD1. Germline V gives CDR1 MNHEY, CDR2 SVGAGI. Losses at the gene ends were 0 bases for V and 5 bases for J; bases not matched to a gene: 6. The length of the CDR3 is 16 residues. CDR3 bases: TGTGCCAGCAGTTACTCGACAGGGCGGCGGAATGAAAAACTGTTTTTT. Its translation is CASSYSTGRRNEKLFF.

The chain is built from TRBV5-6 and TRBJ1-2; TRBD1 is a possible D gene (5 bases). The V and J ends lost 0 bases and 8 bases respectively, with 14 bases between them. The CDR3 covers 14 residues. Per germline, CDR1 SGHDT and CDR2 YYEEEE. CDR3 protein: CASSLARGIRGYTF. The CDR3 DNA follows: TGTGCCAGCAGCTTGGCGCGGGGGATAAGAGGCTACACCTTC.

V and J are TRBV7-2 and TRBJ2-1, with D perhaps TRBD1 (5 bases). Deletions cut 6 bases from V and 6 bases from J, with 9 bases between. The CDR3 covers 12 residues. Germline V gives CDR1 SGHTA, CDR2 FQGNSA. CDR3 DNA sequence: TGTGCCAGCAGTCCTGGGGCCAATGAGCAGTTCTTC. It codes for CASSPGANEQFF.

V usage is TRBV9 and J usage is TRBJ2-7; D is possibly TRBD1 (6 bases). The CDR3 extends over 14 amino acids. CDR1 and CDR2 from the germline V gene are SGDLS and YYNGEE. Trimming pared 1 base from V and 7 bases from J, leaving 15 bases between. The CDR3 is CASSVSGTPFEQYF. The CDR3, as DNA: TGTGCCAGCAGCGTATCCGGGACACCATTTGAGCAGTACTTC. Full variable domain (remainder filled in from reference TRBV9 and TRBJ2-7): DSGVTQTPKHLITATGQRVTLRCSPRSGDLSVYWYQQSLDQGLQFLIQYYNGEERAKGNILERFSAQQFPDLHSELNLSSLELGDSALYFCASSVSGTPFEQYFGPGTRLTVT.

The genes are TRBV10-1 and TRBJ1-3; D is undetermined. The germline V gene has CDR1 WNHNN and CDR2 SYGVQD (reference sequence). The CDR3 contains 13 residues. Trimming took off 6 bases at V and 0 bases at J, with 6 bases between the two ends. CDR3 protein: CASSRDSGNTIYF. CDR3 nucleotide sequence: TGCGCCAGCAGCCGAGACTCTGGAAACACCATATATTTT.